This TCR beta chain was identified during a study of quantifying T cell responses using KT2 cells. Turning to the study itself: cDNA was made from DNase-treated RNA using alpha and beta constant primers.

An oligo carrying a UMI was ligated to the cDNA 3' end. The first PCR ran 3 to 5 cycles with an equimolar RC1.1 and RC1.2 beta primer mix. MiXCR was run by TCRdb on the UMI-ligation and nested PCR reads, yielding one entry per CDR3 protein. Of 40,000 to 60,000 distinct CDR3 sequences listed, 9.5% to 13% are singletons. This clonotype was counted many times. CDR3 length: 17 amino acids. V dropped 2 bases and J dropped 0 bases, with 14 bases sitting between them. Germline V gene data show CDR1 as SGHTA and CDR2 as FQGNSA. The clonotype originates from a human donor. The chain combines TRBV7-2 with TRBJ1-3, with D possibly TRBD1 on 5 matching bases. The specimen was PBMCs spiked with cells of the T cell clone KT2. In DNA form, the CDR3 reads TGTGCCAGCAGCTTACAGCCCTTGGGGCACTCTGGAAACACCATATATTTT. Protein product: CASSLQPLGHSGNTIYF.